This TCR beta chain appears in the sequencing data of a study of CD4+ T cells in melanoma. Some clones are missing from TCRdb's copy, which holds only in-frame ones; the method was immunoSEQ multiplex PCR. This sample has approximately 110,000 clones, with 92% found just once. This CDR3 is 14 amino acids long. The clonotype was recovered from a human donor with melanoma. V usage is TRBV21-1 and J usage is TRBJ2-5; the table's D gene call, TRBD1, was not cross checked with the DNA. TRBV21-1 is described as a pseudogene. Sequences were obtained from peripheral blood. CDR3 DNA: TGTGCCAGCAGCAAGGAGGGGGCCCGGGAGACCCAGTACTTC. Translated: CASSKEGARETQYF.